This TCR beta chain is drawn from a study of T cells in Graves' hyperthyroidism and ophthalmopathy. This clonotype was observed at least ten times. What was amplified from RNA transcripts were TCR beta CDR3 regions. The HTBI set primed first-round TCR CDR3 RT-PCR. One entry per CDR3 protein, called by TCRdb with MiXCR from the multiplex PCR reads. The sample yields fewer than 450,000 distinct CDR3 sequences, about 15% seen once. The patients, who ranged from 18 to 65 in age, presented with newly diagnosed hyperthyroidism lasting under 2 months. Progressors' blood was drawn at hyperthyroidism diagnosis, before ophthalmopathy symptoms. The sequenced sample consisted of blood. This TCR came from a woman in her 30s with Graves' hyperthyroidism that later progressed to Graves' ophthalmopathy.

CDR3 protein: CASSLVGTVTYEQYF. In DNA, the CDR3 is TGTGCCAGCAGTTTAGTGGGGACAGTAACCTACGAGCAGTACTTC. V gene TRBV27 combines with J gene TRBJ2-7; 7 nucleotides match TRBD1. Germline-derived CDR1 and CDR2 are MNHEY and SMNVEV (reference sequence). Trimming at V came to 2 bases and at J to 2 bases, leaving 6 bases not matched to a gene. The CDR3 consists of 15 residues.